These T cell receptor beta chains were read from a single sample in a study of Ad26.COV2.S vaccination and SARS-CoV-2 variants. Profiling relied on immunoSEQ multiplex PCR, and the TCRdb table lists in-frame clones only, not all of them. The data show 400,000 or so clones, around 85% seen once. The source material was peripheral blood, sampled in a trial of Ad26.COV2.S vaccine versus placebo. The source of these receptors is a person aged 18-60 years who received the Ad26.COV2.S COVID-19 vaccine or a placebo. The CDR3 runs from the conserved cysteine through the conserved F or W. The D gene is left open where the match is weak. Not all rows give a size; the values are once, few, many and, for expanded clones, a class.

>-|TRBJ2-7|TRBD1|15|TRBV11-2
CASSSHRDRAYEQYF
TGTGCCAGCAGCTCTCACCGGGACAGGGCCTACGAGCAGTACTTC
>-|TRBJ2-7|TRBD1|15|TRBV19
CASSSAGGGPYEQYF
TGTGCCAGTAGTTCTGCAGGGGGTGGTCCCTACGAGCAGTACTTC
>once|TRBJ1-2|-|14|TRBV28
CASSPPTGPYGYTF
TGTGCCAGCAGTCCCCCGACCGGGCCTTATGGCTACACCTTC
>-|TRBJ2-7|-|14|TRBV11-2
CASSPDSPPYEQYF
TGTGCCAGCAGCCCGGACAGTCCTCCCTACGAGCAGTACTTC
>-|TRBJ1-2|TRBD1|14|TRBV7-9
CATKPGDRSGSYTF
TGTGCCACCAAACCCGGGGACAGGTCAGGGAGCTACACCTTC
>-|TRBJ1-2|TRBD1|19|TRBV27
CASSLRAGDRGRANYGYTF
TGTGCCAGCAGTTTGAGGGCCGGTGACAGGGGGCGAGCTAACTATGGCTACACCTTC
>-|TRBJ1-1|TRBD1|16|TRBV6-1
CASSDPSTGRVTEAFF
TGTGCCAGCAGTGACCCTTCGACAGGGAGGGTGACTGAAGCTTTCTTT
>-|TRBJ1-1|-|15|TRBV4-1
CASSQVADMNTEAFF
TGCGCCAGCAGCCAAGTCGCAGACATGAACACTGAAGCTTTCTTT
>-|TRBJ2-1|TRBD2|14|TRBV2
CASKMRLAGSWAFF
TGTGCCAGCAAGATGAGACTAGCGGGCTCTTGGGCGTTCTTC
>few|TRBJ2-1|TRBD1|15|TRBV11-2
CASSLGQGYYNEQFF
TGTGCCAGCAGCCTTGGACAGGGTTATTACAATGAGCAGTTCTTC
>-|TRBJ1-2|TRBD1|13|TRBV10-3
CAMRQGENYGYTF
TGTGCCATGCGACAGGGTGAGAACTATGGCTACACCTTC
>-|TRBJ2-1|-|14|TRBV24-1
CATSEGHTYNEQFF
TGTGCCACCAGTGAAGGGCATACGTACAATGAGCAGTTCTTC
>-|TRBJ2-7|-|15|TRBV3-1/TRBV3-2
CASSQDSYAGYEQYF
TGTGCCAGCAGCCAAGATTCTTACGCAGGTTACGAGCAGTACTTC
>-|TRBJ2-3|-|12|TRBV6-2/TRBV6-3
CASSYIADTQYF
TGTGCCAGCAGTTACATCGCAGATACGCAGTATTTT